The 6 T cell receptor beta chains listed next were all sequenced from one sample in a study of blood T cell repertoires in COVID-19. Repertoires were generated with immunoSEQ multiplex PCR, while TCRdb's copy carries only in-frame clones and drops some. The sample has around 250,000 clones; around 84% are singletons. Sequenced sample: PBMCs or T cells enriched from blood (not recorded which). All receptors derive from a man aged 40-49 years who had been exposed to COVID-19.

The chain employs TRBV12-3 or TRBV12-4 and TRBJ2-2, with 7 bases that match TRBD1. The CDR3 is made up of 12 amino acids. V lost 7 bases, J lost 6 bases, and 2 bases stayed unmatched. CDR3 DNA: TGTGCCAGCACCCAGGGGGCCGGGGAGCTGTTTTTT. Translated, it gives CASTQGAGELFF.

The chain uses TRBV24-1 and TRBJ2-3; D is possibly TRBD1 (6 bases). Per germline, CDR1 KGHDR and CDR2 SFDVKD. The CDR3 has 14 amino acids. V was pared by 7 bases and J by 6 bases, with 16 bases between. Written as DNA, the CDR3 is TGTGCCACCAGCGGAGACAGGCTGGGGGATACGCAGTATTTT. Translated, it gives CATSGDRLGDTQYF.

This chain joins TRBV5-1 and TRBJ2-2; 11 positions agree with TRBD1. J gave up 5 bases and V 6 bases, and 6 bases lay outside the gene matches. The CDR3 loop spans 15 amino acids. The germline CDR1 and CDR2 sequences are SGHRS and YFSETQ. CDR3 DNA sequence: TGCGCCAGCACCCCGGGACAGGGGGGAACCGGGGAGCTGTTTTTT. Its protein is CASTPGQGGTGELFF.

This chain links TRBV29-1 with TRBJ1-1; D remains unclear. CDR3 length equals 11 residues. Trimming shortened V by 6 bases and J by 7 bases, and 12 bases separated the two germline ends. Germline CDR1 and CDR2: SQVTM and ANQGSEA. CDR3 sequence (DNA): TGCAGCGTGGACCCCGGGAGTGAAGCTTTCTTT. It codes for CSVDPGSEAFF.

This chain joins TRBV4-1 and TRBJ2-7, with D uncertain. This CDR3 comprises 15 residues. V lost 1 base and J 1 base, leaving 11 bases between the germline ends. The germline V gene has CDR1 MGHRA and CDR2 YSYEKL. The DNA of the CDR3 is TGCGCCAGCAGCCAAGGCGGCGGCTGGTCCTACGAGCAGTACTTC. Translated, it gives CASSQGGGWSYEQYF.

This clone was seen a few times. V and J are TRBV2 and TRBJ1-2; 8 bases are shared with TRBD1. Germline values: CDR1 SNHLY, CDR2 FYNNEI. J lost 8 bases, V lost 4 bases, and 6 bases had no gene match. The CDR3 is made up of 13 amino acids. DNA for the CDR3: TGTGCCAGCAGTGGTCAGGGGGCAAAAGGCTACACCTTC. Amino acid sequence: CASSGQGAKGYTF. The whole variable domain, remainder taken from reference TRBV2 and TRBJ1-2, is EPEVTQTPSHQVTQMGQEVILRCVPISNHLYFYWYRQILGQKVEFLVSFYNNEISEKSEIFDDQFSVERPDGSNFTLKIRSTKLEDSAMYFCASSGQGAKGYTFGSGTRLTVV.